These 27 T cell receptor beta chains were sequenced from one sample in a study of OX40 agonist ivuxolimab in advanced cancers. Using immunoSEQ multiplex PCR, the repertoire was profiled, and TCRdb retains in-frame clones only, with some absent. Of roughly 70,000 clones listed, around 88% are singletons. The sequenced sample was CD4+ or CD8+ T cells sorted from blood, obtained in a trial of the OX40 agonist ivuxolimab. These receptors came from an adult with an advanced solid tumor such as melanoma, head and neck, liver or kidney cancer.

The rearrangement links TRBV7-8 to TRBJ1-2; perhaps TRBD1 as D (6 bases). Germline loops: CDR1 SGHVS, CDR2 FQNEAQ. This CDR3 spans 13 amino acids. V was shortened by 3 bases and J by 2 bases, with 7 bases between the two germline ends. In DNA form, the CDR3 reads TGTGCCAGCAGCTTTAGGGGGAACTATGGCTACACCTTC. Translating it yields CASSFRGNYGYTF. The full variable domain, in which reference TRBV7-8 and TRBJ1-2 provide the parts outside the CDR3, is GAGVSQSPRYKVAKRGQDVALRCDPISGHVSLFWYQQALGQGPEFLTYFQNEAQLDKSGLPSDRFFAERPEGSVSTLKIQRTQQEDSAVYLCASSFRGNYGYTFGSGTRLTVV.

The chain recombines TRBV5-1 with TRBJ1-1, with D perhaps matching TRBD1 (5 bases). CDR1 SGHRS and CDR2 YFSETQ come from the germline V gene. With 3 bases removed from V and 7 bases from J, the gap between germline ends came to 13 bases. CDR3 length equals 13 residues. The CDR3 DNA reads TGCGCCAGCAGCTCCGGGACTCTTGGTGAAGCTTTCTTT. Translation: CASSSGTLGEAFF.

V and J are TRBV18 and TRBJ2-2; tentative D call: TRBD1 (5 bases). This CDR3 has 14 amino acids. Germline loops: CDR1 KGHSH, CDR2 LQKENI. V lost 5 bases, J lost 1 base, and 8 bases lay in between. CDR3 bases: TGTGCCAGCTCAGTCGACAGGAACACCGGGGAGCTGTTTTTT. It codes for CASSVDRNTGELFF.

The chain links TRBV29-1 to TRBJ1-2; D is unclear. Germline CDR1 and CDR2: SQVTM and ANQGSEA. There are 11 residues in the CDR3. Trimming shortened V by 7 bases and J by 5 bases, and 11 bases separated the two germline ends. CDR3 nucleotides: TGCAGCGCTATGGACGGGTATGGCTACACCTTC. It codes for CSAMDGYGYTF.

This sequence joins TRBV6-7 and TRBJ2-3; 7 nucleotides align to TRBD2. TRBV6-7 is classed as an ORF, of uncertain function. The V and J ends lost 8 bases and 3 bases, in that order; junction bases with no gene match: 8. The CDR3 spans 14 residues. The DNA of the CDR3 is TGTGCCAGCTCTGCGGGGGACTCGACAGATACGCAGTATTTT. Translation: CASSAGDSTDTQYF.

This chain joins TRBV7-7 and TRBJ2-7; perhaps TRBD1 as D (7 bases). V was pared by 5 bases and J by 0 bases, with 14 bases between. Germline V CDR1 and CDR2: SSHAT, FNYEAQ (reference sequence). CDR3 length: 15 amino acids. The chain's CDR3 is CASSPRGESSYEQYF. The CDR3, as DNA: TGTGCCAGCAGCCCCAGGGGGGAATCCTCCTACGAGCAGTACTTC.

In this sample, this clone turned up once. The chain carries TRBV5-1 and TRBJ1-3; D might be TRBD1 (5 bases). V lost 7 bases and J 1 base, leaving 9 bases between the germline ends. The CDR3 length is 13 residues. From germline, CDR1 is SGHRS and CDR2 YFSETQ. CDR3 residues: CASRGDSGNTIYF. CDR3 coding DNA: TGCGCCAGCCGGGGGGATTCTGGAAACACCATATATTTT.

This clone was recorded only once. The chain recombines TRBV5-1 with TRBJ1-2; TRBD1 matches at 12 bases. There are 15 residues in the CDR3. CDR1 and CDR2 (germline): SGHRS, YFSETQ. Trimming cost V 1 base and J 8 bases; bases outside gene matches: 6. CDR3 nucleotide sequence: TGCGCCAGCAGCTTGACCGGGGACAGGGGGCAAGGCTACACCTTC. Protein sequence: CASSLTGDRGQGYTF.

The gene calls are TRBV4-3 and TRBJ1-1; D gene unclear. The germline V and J ends were trimmed by 0 bases and 5 bases, with 7 bases remaining between them. The germline gives CDR1 LGHNA, CDR2 YSLEER. There are 13 residues in the CDR3. The CDR3 DNA reads TGCGCCAGCAGCCAAGAGAGCACGACTGAAGCTTTCTTT. Its translation is CASSQESTTEAFF.

The chain links TRBV29-1 to TRBJ1-2, with TRBD1 identical over 7 bases. Germline V lookup: CDR1 SQVTM, CDR2 ANQGSEA. This CDR3 is built from 15 residues. V was pared by 2 bases and J by 2 bases, with 8 bases of the junction left unmatched. The CDR3 here is CSVESLGQQNYGYTF. CDR3 nucleotide sequence: TGCAGCGTTGAATCGCTGGGACAGCAGAACTATGGCTACACCTTC.

The chain is built from TRBV5-4 and TRBJ2-7; D is possibly TRBD2 (5 bases). V lost 1 base and J 3 bases, leaving 8 bases between the germline ends. This CDR3 has 13 amino acids. Germline V gives CDR1 SGHNT, CDR2 YYREEE (reference sequence). DNA of the CDR3: TGTGCCAGCAGCTTGCCTACTAGCTACGAGCAGTACTTC. Translation: CASSLPTSYEQYF.

Here the CDR3 reads CAWSRGGDYGYTF. CDR3 sequence (DNA): TGTGCCTGGAGCAGAGGAGGGGACTATGGCTACACCTTC. This chain connects TRBV30 to TRBJ1-2, with D perhaps TRBD1 (5 bases). Germline V CDR1 and CDR2: GTSNPN, SVGIG (reference sequence). Trimming took off 3 bases at V and 3 bases at J, with 11 bases between the two ends. The CDR3 runs to 13 residues. The whole variable domain, filled in from reference TRBV30 and TRBJ1-2, reads SQTIHQWPATLVQPVGSPLSLECTVEGTSNPNLYWYRQAAGRGLQLLFYSVGIGQISSEVPQNLSASRPQDRQFILSSKKLLLSDSGFYLCAWSRGGDYGYTFGSGTRLTVV.

The chain carries TRBV11-2 and TRBJ2-7; unclear D gene. The length of the CDR3 is 13 residues. V was clipped by 5 bases and J by 3 bases, with 11 bases between them. The V gene's germline CDR1 is SGHAT and CDR2 FQNNGV. Here the CDR3 reads CASSAGFHYEQYF. CDR3 in DNA: TGTGCCAGCAGCGCCGGGTTCCACTACGAGCAGTACTTC.

The CDR3 sequence is CASSLNYGYTF. The CDR3 bases are TGTGCCAGCAGCTTGAACTATGGCTACACCTTC. The genes are TRBV5-4 and TRBJ1-2; no clear D gene. Germline loops: CDR1 SGHNT, CDR2 YYREEE (reference sequence). This CDR3 spans 11 amino acids. V lost 1 base and J 2 bases, leaving 0 bases between the germline ends.

The chain is built from TRBV5-1 and TRBJ2-2, with 13 bases matching TRBD2. The CDR3 consists of 20 residues. V lost 2 bases, J lost 7 bases, and 17 bases stayed unmatched. The germline V gene encodes CDR1 SGHRS and CDR2 YFSETQ. The DNA for the CDR3 is TGCGCCAGCAGCTTCCGCGGACAGCCGGGACTAGCGGGATCTGGCGGGGAGCTGTTTTTT. Protein sequence: CASSFRGQPGLAGSGGELFF.

This sequence joins TRBV18 and TRBJ1-5; D perhaps matches TRBD1 (5 bases). The CDR3 has 14 residues. Trimming pared 3 bases from V and 0 bases from J, leaving 6 bases between. Germline V gene lookup returns CDR1 KGHSH and CDR2 LQKENI. This CDR3 reads CASSPGLSNQPQHF. CDR3 in DNA: TGTGCCAGCTCACCGGGACTTAGCAATCAGCCCCAGCATTTT. Drawing the rest from reference TRBV18 and TRBJ1-5, the complete variable domain is NAGVMQNPRHLVRRRGQEARLRCSPMKGHSHVYWYRQLPEEGLKFMVYLQKENIIDESGMPKERFSAEFPKEGPSILRIQQVVRGDSAAYFCASSPGLSNQPQHFGDGTRLSIL.

The rearrangement links TRBV6-6 to TRBJ1-2; D might be TRBD1 (6 bases). The V gene lost 0 bases and the J gene lost 8 bases, with 13 bases spanning the gap. This CDR3 is 14 amino acids long. Looked up from germline, CDR1 is MNHNY and CDR2 is SVGAGI (reference sequence). DNA for the CDR3: TGTGCCAGCAGTTACTCGGCTATAACAGGGGGCTACACCTTC. Amino acids: CASSYSAITGGYTF.

The genes are TRBV19 and TRBJ2-1, with D possibly being TRBD2 (6 bases). Germline V lookup: CDR1 LNHDA, CDR2 SQIVND (reference sequence). Trimming cost V 4 bases and J 3 bases, with 13 bases left between them. This CDR3 spans 15 amino acids. The CDR3 coding sequence is TGTGCCAGTAGTAATTCAGTGGGGGGCTACAATGAGCAGTTCTTC. Amino acid sequence: CASSNSVGGYNEQFF.

This rearrangement joins TRBV9 to TRBJ2-5; D unclear. Trimming pared 1 base from V and 5 bases from J, leaving 18 bases between. Germline-derived CDR1 and CDR2 are SGDLS and YYNGEE. The CDR3 totals 16 residues. The CDR3 DNA sequence: TGTGCCAGCAGCGTACAACCTCTAACGGGCGGCGAGACCCAGTACTTC. The encoded protein is CASSVQPLTGGETQYF. The full variable domain, its missing parts supplied by reference TRBV9 and TRBJ2-5, is DSGVTQTPKHLITATGQRVTLRCSPRSGDLSVYWYQQSLDQGLQFLIQYYNGEERAKGNILERFSAQQFPDLHSELNLSSLELGDSALYFCASSVQPLTGGETQYFGPGTRLLVL.

This clone showed up just once. The CDR3 protein is CASSLGGGSYEQYF. DNA of the CDR3: TGCGCCAGCAGCTTGGGTGGGGGGTCCTACGAGCAGTACTTC. The chain joins TRBV5-1 to TRBJ2-7, with TRBD2 as a possible D gene (6 bases). The V gene's germline CDR1 is SGHRS and CDR2 YFSETQ. The V end lost 0 bases, the J end lost 1 base, and 8 bases lay between the germline ends. The CDR3 spans 14 residues.

This clone was counted once. The chain links TRBV18 to TRBJ2-5, with 7 positions matching TRBD2. Germline V lookup: CDR1 KGHSH, CDR2 LQKENI. This CDR3 contains 14 residues. The J segment lost 1 base and the V segment lost 4 bases, leaving 3 bases of the junction unmatched. CDR3 coding DNA: TGTGCCAGCTCACTAGCGGGCTTCCAAGAGACCCAGTACTTC. This codes for CASSLAGFQETQYF.

This clone occurred once. This chain uses TRBV28 with TRBJ2-1, with D unclear. CDR1 is MDHEN, CDR2 SYDVKM, per germline. V dropped 8 bases and J dropped 7 bases, with 6 bases sitting between them. The CDR3 spans 10 residues. The CDR3 is CASSRNEQFF. DNA of the CDR3: TGTGCCAGCTCTAGGAATGAGCAGTTCTTC.

This clone was recorded a few times. V and J are TRBV7-8 and TRBJ2-5; D uncertain. Trimming removed 2 bases at V and 7 bases at J, with 8 bases between. The CDR3 runs to 12 residues. The germline CDR1 and CDR2 sequences are SGHVS and FQNEAQ. The CDR3 nucleotides read TGTGCCAGCAGCTTATTATCGGGGACCCAGTACTTC. Protein sequence: CASSLLSGTQYF.

The rearrangement links TRBV6-5 to TRBJ2-2; D tentatively reads TRBD1 or TRBD2 (5 bases each). Looked up from germline, CDR1 is MNHEY and CDR2 is SVGAGI. Deletions cut 4 bases from V and 2 bases from J, with 14 bases between. The CDR3 runs 16 residues. CDR3 nucleotide sequence: TGTGCCAGCAGTTCCCCTGGGGGACCCAACACCGGGGAGCTGTTTTTT. Amino acids: CASSSPGGPNTGELFF.

V is TRBV30 and J is TRBJ1-4; D uncertain. Germline CDR1 reads GTSNPN; CDR2 reads SVGIG (reference sequence). The CDR3 is made up of 14 amino acids. V lost 3 bases and J lost 7, with 15 bases in between. CDR3 region: CAWSLQQTPEKLFF. The CDR3 DNA reads TGTGCCTGGAGCTTACAGCAGACTCCTGAAAAACTGTTTTTT.

The V gene is TRBV5-1, the J gene TRBJ1-5; D not resolved. V was shortened by 1 base and J by 4 bases, with 9 bases between the two germline ends. The CDR3 is 14 residues long. CDR1 is SGHRS, CDR2 YFSETQ, per germline. CDR3 loop: CASSLNGRNQPQHF. In nucleotides, the CDR3 is TGCGCCAGCAGCTTGAATGGCAGGAATCAGCCCCAGCATTTT.

This clone has only one observation. This rearrangement joins TRBV7-8 to TRBJ2-5; D is unclear. CDR1 and CDR2 from the germline V gene are SGHVS and FQNEAQ. CDR3 size: 11 residues. V was clipped by 0 bases and J by 5 bases, with 1 base between them. The CDR3 DNA reads TGTGCCAGCAGCTTAGCGGAGACCCAGTACTTC. This gives the protein CASSLAETQYF.